This entry lists 17 T cell receptor beta chains sequenced from one sample in a study of blood T cell repertoires in COVID-19. Profiling relied on immunoSEQ multiplex PCR, and the TCRdb table lists in-frame clones only, not all of them. The sample has hundreds of thousands of clones, 85% seen once. The sequenced sample consisted of peripheral blood. Every receptor here comes from a man in his fifties with active or convalescent COVID-19.

This clone has only a few counts. The chain combines TRBV2 with TRBJ2-1, with 10 bases fitting TRBD2. This CDR3 region has 16 residues. The junction had 8 bases not matched to a gene; V was cut back by 5 bases and J by 4 bases. CDR1 SNHLY and CDR2 FYNNEI come from the germline V gene. The DNA of the CDR3 is TGTGCCAGCAGTTTATCTCCTAGCGGGAGTTACAATGAGCAGTTCTTC. Residues: CASSLSPSGSYNEQFF.

This clone was seen a handful of times. The rearrangement links TRBV29-1 to TRBJ1-1, with D possibly TRBD1 on 5 matching bases. Germline-derived CDR1 and CDR2 are SQVTM and ANQGSEA. The CDR3 is 13 amino acids. Trimming removed 2 bases at V and 0 bases at J, with 7 bases between. CDR3 loop: CSVEYRMNTEAFF. CDR3 bases: TGCAGCGTTGAATACAGGATGAACACTGAAGCTTTCTTT. Filled out from reference TRBV29-1 and TRBJ1-1, the complete variable domain reads SAVISQKPSRDICQRGTSLTIQCQVDSQVTMMFWYRQQPGQSLTLIATANQGSEATYESGFVIDKFPISRPNLTFSTLTVSNMSPEDSSIYLCSVEYRMNTEAFFGQGTRLTVV.

The J gene is TRBJ2-1, the V gene TRBV5-5; D remains ambiguous. The V and J ends lost 2 bases and 0 bases respectively, with 9 bases between them. The CDR3 has 15 residues. The germline V gene has CDR1 SGHKS and CDR2 YYEKEE (reference sequence). The CDR3 coding sequence is TGTGCCAGCAGCTTTAGCCTAAGCTCCTACAATGAGCAGTTCTTC. It codes for CASSFSLSSYNEQFF.

This chain links TRBV15 with TRBJ1-1; D ambiguous. Trimming removed 0 bases at V and 0 bases at J, with 2 bases between. The CDR3 totals 13 residues. Germline CDR1 is LNHNV and CDR2 is YYDKDF (reference sequence). CDR3 sequence: CATSRDMNTEAFF. The CDR3 DNA is TGTGCCACCAGCAGAGATATGAACACTGAAGCTTTCTTT.

The rearrangement links TRBV5-6 to TRBJ1-1; 9 positions match TRBD1. CDR3 size: 14 residues. The V gene end was trimmed by 4 bases and the J gene end by 7 bases; junction bases not matched to a gene: 8. The germline V gene has CDR1 SGHDT and CDR2 YYEEEE. The CDR3 is CASSRNRGLDEAFF. The CDR3 bases are TGTGCCAGCAGCCGTAACAGGGGGCTGGATGAAGCTTTCTTT.

The chain carries TRBV19 and TRBJ2-2; D unclear. The V and J ends lost 3 bases and 0 bases respectively, with 11 bases between them. The CDR3 covers 16 residues. CDR1 is LNHDA, CDR2 SQIVND, per germline (reference sequence). The CDR3 sequence: CASSMVLDSNTGELFF. For the CDR3, the DNA is TGTGCCAGTAGTATGGTCCTAGACTCGAACACCGGGGAGCTGTTTTTT.

The chain couples TRBV6-5 to TRBJ2-1, with D hard to call. The V end lost 6 bases, the J end lost 2 bases, and 8 bases lay between the germline ends. The CDR3 contains 13 residues. Germline V gene data show CDR1 as MNHEY and CDR2 as SVGAGI. The CDR3 reads CASSLGTYNEQFF. The CDR3 DNA follows: TGTGCCAGCAGCCTGGGCACCTACAATGAGCAGTTCTTC.

The chain couples TRBV3-1 (or the pseudogene TRBV3-2) to TRBJ1-6; D gene ambiguous. V was pared by 6 bases and J by 7 bases, with 13 bases between. Germline V gene lookup returns CDR1 LGHDT and CDR2 YNNKEL (reference sequence). The CDR3 length is 14 residues. Here the CDR3 DNA reads TGTGCCAGCAGTTCGACACCTACCAATTCACCCCTCCACTTT. Translation: CASSSTPTNSPLHF.

The chain recombines TRBV30 with TRBJ2-2, with 9 bases identical to TRBD2. CDR3 length: 16 amino acids. V shed 0 bases and J 4 bases; nucleotides not matched to a gene: 6. CDR1 GTSNPN and CDR2 SVGIG come from the germline V gene (reference sequence). CDR3 region: CAWSVPGLAVTGELFF. CDR3 bases: TGTGCCTGGAGTGTACCGGGACTAGCCGTCACCGGGGAGCTGTTTTTT.

This sequence joins TRBV25-1 and TRBJ1-1; D remains unclear. Trimming took 6 bases from V and 4 from J, leaving 9 bases between them. Germline CDR1 is MGHDK and CDR2 is SYGVNS. The CDR3 totals 12 residues. The DNA of the CDR3 is TGTGCCAGCAGAGCCCCTCGCACTGAAGCTTTCTTT. It specifies CASRAPRTEAFF.

The CDR3 loop is CASRASGNTGELFF. The DNA of the CDR3 is TGTGCCAGCAGAGCTAGCGGAAACACCGGGGAGCTGTTTTTT. The genes are TRBV6-4 and TRBJ2-2; TRBD2 agrees at 7 bases. The length of the CDR3 is 14 residues. Germline loops: CDR1 MRHNA, CDR2 SNTAGT. V shed 6 bases, J shed 2 bases, and the junction held 3 bases outside the gene matches.

The chain combines TRBV5-4 with TRBJ1-2, with TRBD1 matching over 7 bases. The CDR3 consists of 16 residues. Losses at the gene ends were 5 bases for V and 8 bases for J; bases not matched to a gene: 18. The germline CDR1 and CDR2 sequences are SGHNT and YYREEE (reference sequence). The CDR3 nucleotides read TGTGCCAGCAGTTCGAATCCGGGACAGAAAATTGACGGCTACACCTTC. Its translation is CASSSNPGQKIDGYTF.

The V call is TRBV5-6, the J call TRBJ2-1; 12 positions agree with TRBD2. Germline assignment: CDR1 SGHDT and CDR2 YYEEEE. The CDR3 is made up of 13 amino acids. J lost 13 bases, V lost 1 base, and 3 bases had no gene match. Here the CDR3 DNA reads TGTGCCAGCAGCTTGACTAGCGGGAGGTTACAGTTCTTC. Protein sequence: CASSLTSGRLQFF.

The rearrangement uses TRBV7-8 and TRBJ2-5; tentatively, D is TRBD1 (5 bases). Trimming pared 3 bases from V and 1 base from J, leaving 9 bases between. Germline V lookup: CDR1 SGHVS, CDR2 FQNEAQ. The CDR3 contains 14 residues. As DNA, the CDR3 is TGTGCCAGCAGCTTTCAGGACACCCAAGAGACCCAGTACTTC. This codes for CASSFQDTQETQYF. Variable domain in full (rest from reference TRBV7-8 and TRBJ2-5): GAGVSQSPRYKVAKRGQDVALRCDPISGHVSLFWYQQALGQGPEFLTYFQNEAQLDKSGLPSDRFFAERPEGSVSTLKIQRTQQEDSAVYLCASSFQDTQETQYFGPGTRLLVL.

The chain employs TRBV27 and TRBJ1-6; D gene uncertain. The CDR3 contains 13 residues. V was pared by 3 bases and J by 2 bases, with 2 bases between. Germline V gene sequence: CDR1 MNHEY, CDR2 SMNVEV (reference sequence). CDR3 DNA: TGTGCCAGCAGTTTCACCTATAATTCACCCCTCCACTTT. This encodes CASSFTYNSPLHF.

The V and J genes are TRBV3-1 (or the pseudogene TRBV3-2) and TRBJ2-7, with unresolved D. The V end lost 1 base, the J end lost 4 bases, and 20 bases lay between the germline ends. The CDR3 extends over 17 amino acids. Germline values: CDR1 LGHDT, CDR2 YNNKEL (reference sequence). Here the CDR3 reads CASSQGVTADVRYEQYF. In nucleotides, the CDR3 is TGTGCCAGCAGCCAAGGGGTCACGGCAGATGTCAGGTACGAGCAGTACTTC.

The chain couples TRBV28 to TRBJ2-7; 7 nucleotides line up with TRBD2. V gave up 4 bases and J gave up 7 bases; unmatched junction bases: 10. Germline values: CDR1 MDHEN, CDR2 SYDVKM. This CDR3 is built from 14 residues. In DNA form, the CDR3 reads TGTGCCAGCAGTTCTAGCCCCAGGGAGGGGGAGCAGTACTTC. Amino acids: CASSSSPREGEQYF.